The clone carrying this T cell receptor beta chain was seen more than once but under ten times. Its antigen remains unknown. This CDR3 is 12 amino acids long. Trimming removed 4 bases at V and 6 bases at J, with 10 bases between. Quantitative molecular-barcoded 5'-RACE generated the TCR beta libraries. TCRdb recomputed calls from the 5' RACE reads with MiXCR, one row per CDR3 protein. The sample yields under 950,000 distinct CDR3 sequences, about 20% seen once. The data belong to a study of CD8 T cells in ankylosing spondylitis. Findings of the study overall: From matched ankylosing spondylitis synovial fluid, disease-linked clones were reportedly recovered at significantly enriched levels. Certain motif variants had earlier been reported in reactive arthritis synovial fluid and blood. In ankylosing spondylitis blood, a motif of about 8 highly homologous TCR beta variants appeared characteristic.

This sequence joins TRBV12-3 or TRBV12-4 and TRBJ2-7; perhaps D is TRBD1 or TRBD2 (5 bases each). Specimen: blood, either unsorted or a sorted T cell fraction (not recorded which). The sequence derives from a male donor with ankylosing spondylitis. The CDR3 DNA follows: TGTGCCAGCAGTTCTGGGACCTCCGAGCAGTACTTC. Its translation is CASSSGTSEQYF.